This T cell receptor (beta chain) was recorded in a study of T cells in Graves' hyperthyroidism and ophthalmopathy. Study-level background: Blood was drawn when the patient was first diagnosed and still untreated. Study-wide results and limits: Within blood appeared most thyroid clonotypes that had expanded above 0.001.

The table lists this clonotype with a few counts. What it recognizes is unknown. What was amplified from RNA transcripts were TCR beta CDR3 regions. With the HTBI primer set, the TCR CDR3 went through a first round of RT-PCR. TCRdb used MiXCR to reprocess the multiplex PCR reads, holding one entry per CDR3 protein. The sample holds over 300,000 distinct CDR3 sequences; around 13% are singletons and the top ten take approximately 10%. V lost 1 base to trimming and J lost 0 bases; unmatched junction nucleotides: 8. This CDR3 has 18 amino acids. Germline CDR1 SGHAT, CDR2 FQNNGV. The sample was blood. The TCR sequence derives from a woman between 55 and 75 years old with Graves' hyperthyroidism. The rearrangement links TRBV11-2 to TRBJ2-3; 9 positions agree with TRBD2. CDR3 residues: CASSLASLTSGSTDTQYF. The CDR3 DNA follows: TGTGCCAGCAGCTTAGCTTCACTGACTAGCGGAAGCACAGATACGCAGTATTTT.